This T cell receptor (beta chain) emerged from a study of blood T cell repertoires in COVID-19 (dated by TCRdb to the early 2020s). Turning to the overall study: Samples covering the acute and convalescent phases of COVID-19 were provided by collaborators in the United States, Italy and Spain. Subjects who had been exposed to COVID-19, were actively infected with it, or had recovered from it provided the deeply sampled blood TCRbeta repertoires that made up the dataset. The prospective study material was composed of cDNA or gDNA derived from T cells, B-cell-depleted T cells, or PBMCs. A freely available public database, intended as a resource for researchers studying the immune response to SARS-CoV-2, is where the repertoires were released. Where HLA class I and class II types were available, the types were taken from metadata supplied by the sample provider, not from assay-based typing. Nearly every sample came with metadata listing a de-identified subject ID, COVID-19 status, age in years and sex. The samples were drawn from two sources: the first 160 participants of the ongoing ImmuneRACE study, and 1,200 or so subjects contributed by 6 global collaborators.

Collaborating institutions collected whole blood in K2EDTA tubes following their own protocols. Collaborator samples were shipped for TCRbeta analysis as frozen whole blood, isolated PBMCs, or DNA extracted from either sample type. A word on this clone: Its antigen remains undetermined. No per-base quality is available; no much larger clone lies one base away.

TCRbeta CDR3 regions were amplified from genomic DNA by means of the immunoSEQ Assay, a bias-controlled multiplex PCR. Per the original workflow: The number of nucleated cells in each sample was estimated by amplification of reference gene primers within the assay. To quantify the absolute abundance of each unique TCRbeta CDR3 rearrangement, sequence reads were collapsed and filtered. For each sample, productive Simpson clonality was calculated as the square root of Simpson's diversity index over productive rearrangements. The immuneACCESS repertoire file appears here via TCRdb, limited to in-frame rearrangements. These files lack a portion of the clones; in checked studies, under half of the deficit traces to unresolved V genes, and the cause of the others is not known. The DNA gave D and trimming, while V, J and clone size come from that table. A total of about 140,000 clones appear in this sample, 75% to 90% of them only once. The ten biggest clones cover approximately 10% of the sample.

Spanning cysteine to phenylalanine, the CDR3 consists of 15 amino acids. CDR3 DNA only is kept here, 45 bases in frame from base 1. V and J are trimmed by 6 bases and 7 bases, and the gene matches miss 9 bases of the junction. The germline V gene encodes CDR1 MGHDK and CDR2 SYGVNS. Broader findings and caveats from the paper: The amount of clinical and demographic metadata varied by source and participant and was provided uncurated.

Sequenced input: peripheral blood. The TCR sequence derives from a man between 60 and 75 years old with active or convalescent COVID-19. This receptor chain uses TRBV25-1 and TRBJ2-1, with 10 middle bases fitting TRBD2. The CDR3 reads as follows: CASRALAGVRNEQFF. Read as DNA, the sequence is TGTGCCAGCAGGGCTCTAGCGGGAGTGAGGAATGAGCAGTTCTTC.